A single sample is the source of the 13 T cell receptor beta chains below, sequenced in a study of shared clonotypes between healthy human individuals. Libraries were prepared by immunoSEQ multiplex PCR; TCRdb keeps only in-frame clonotypes and omits some of them. The table records some 2,000,000 clones, approximately 94% of them present only once. The material sequenced was naive CD4+ T cells sorted from blood. Subset defined: CD45RA+ positively selected. All receptors derive from a man aged 18-30 years in good health.

This chain connects TRBV27 to TRBJ2-2, with 7 nucleotides matching TRBD1. Losses at the gene ends were 3 bases for V and 5 bases for J; bases not matched to a gene: 12. In germline, CDR1 is MNHEY, CDR2 SMNVEV (reference sequence). This CDR3 comprises 17 residues. DNA for the CDR3: TGTGCCAGCAGTTTCTACCCGACAGGGCAGGGGACCGGGGAGCTGTTTTTT. It yields the protein CASSFYPTGQGTGELFF.

V usage is TRBV10-3 and J usage is TRBJ2-3; D unclear. V lost 0 bases, J lost 0 bases, and 7 bases lay in between. This CDR3 spans 15 amino acids. Germline CDR1 reads ENHRY; CDR2 reads SYGVKD. The CDR3 DNA follows: TGTGCCATCAGTGAGTCCACCCTCAGCACAGATACGCAGTATTTT. This translates into CAISESTLSTDTQYF.

The V and J genes are TRBV5-4 and TRBJ1-3; D not certain. The CDR3 has 15 amino acids. V was clipped by 4 bases and J by 0 bases, with 11 bases between them. Per the germline V gene, CDR1 is SGHNT and CDR2 is YYREEE (reference sequence). The CDR3 protein is CASSAPPGSGNTIYF. CDR3 sequence (DNA): TGTGCCAGCAGCGCCCCGCCAGGCTCTGGAAACACCATATATTTT.

V is TRBV5-4 and J is TRBJ2-3; D is uncertain. Germline CDR1 is SGHNT and CDR2 is YYREEE (reference sequence). The CDR3 is 13 amino acids. V was pared by 5 bases and J by 3 bases, with 10 bases between. The CDR3 DNA is TGTGCCAGCAGGGAACAGAGGACAGATACGCAGTATTTT. This codes for CASREQRTDTQYF.

J is TRBJ2-5 and V is TRBV19, with D possibly called TRBD1 or TRBD2 (5 bases each). The V end lost 8 bases, the J end lost 1 base, and 14 bases lay between the germline ends. The CDR3 runs to 14 residues. Looked up from germline, CDR1 is LNHDA and CDR2 is SQIVND (reference sequence). Here the CDR3 DNA reads TGTGCCAGTCGGGACGCCCGGTTCCAAGAGACCCAGTACTTC. Amino acids: CASRDARFQETQYF.

The chain couples TRBV28 to TRBJ1-4; TRBD1 might be the D (5 bases). Germline V lookup: CDR1 MDHEN, CDR2 SYDVKM. The length of the CDR3 is 14 residues. Trimming pared 0 bases from V and 5 bases from J, leaving 7 bases between. For the CDR3, the DNA is TGTGCCAGCAGTTTATGGACAGACAATGAAAAACTGTTTTTT. It is translated as CASSLWTDNEKLFF.

This chain connects TRBV2 to TRBJ1-1, with a possible D match to TRBD1 (6 bases). Germline V lookup: CDR1 SNHLY, CDR2 FYNNEI. V was pared by 6 bases and J by 4 bases, with 9 bases between. This CDR3 region has 12 residues. CDR3 nucleotide sequence: TGTGCCAGCAGGTCGGACAGCACTGAAGCTTTCTTT. The encoded protein is CASRSDSTEAFF.

The genes are TRBV5-1 and TRBJ2-7, with 8 bases that match TRBD2. With V trimmed by 0 bases and J by 0 bases, 5 bases remained unmatched. The CDR3 contains 16 residues. CDR1 and CDR2 from the germline V gene are SGHRS and YFSETQ. The DNA for the CDR3 is TGCGCCAGCAGCTTGGGGGTCGGGACTAGCTCCTACGAGCAGTACTTC. Translation gives CASSLGVGTSSYEQYF.

The rearrangement links TRBV23-1 to TRBJ2-3; D not certain. TRBV23-1 falls under the ORF class, with uncertain function. With 4 bases removed from V and 6 bases from J, the gap between germline ends came to 26 bases. CDR3 size: 18 residues. The CDR3 protein is CASSPLPPHKPKHDTQYF. The CDR3 DNA reads as TGCGCCAGCAGTCCCCTCCCCCCACACAAACCCAAGCATGATACGCAGTATTTT.

As for this clone: Other DNA sequences in this specimen translate into the identical CDR3. The gene calls are TRBV5-1 and TRBJ2-3, with unresolved D. The germline V gene encodes CDR1 SGHRS and CDR2 YFSETQ. V was clipped by 0 bases and J by 6 bases, with 5 bases between them. This CDR3 spans 12 amino acids. CDR3 in amino acids: CASSLDGDTQYF. The CDR3, as DNA: TGCGCCAGCAGCTTGGACGGGGATACGCAGTATTTT.

The V gene is TRBV27, the J gene TRBJ2-2; D remains ambiguous. The CDR3 runs to 9 residues. The V gene's germline CDR1 is MNHEY and CDR2 SMNVEV (reference sequence). V was pared by 11 bases and J by 8 bases, with 6 bases between. Here the CDR3 reads CAPGGELFF. The CDR3 nucleotides are TGTGCCCCGGGTGGGGAGCTGTTTTTT.

The chain recombines TRBV7-9 with TRBJ1-2; D might be TRBD1 (5 bases). V gave up 1 base and J gave up 7 bases, with 16 bases separating them. This CDR3 region has 15 residues. The germline CDR1 and CDR2 sequences are SEHNR and FQNEAQ (reference sequence). CDR3 protein: CASSLGGVTTLGYTF. The CDR3 DNA reads as TGTGCCAGCAGCTTAGGAGGGGTTACAACTCTTGGCTACACCTTC.

This CDR3 reads CAWTGGMRDYGYTF. The CDR3, as DNA: TGTGCCTGGACCGGGGGGATGCGCGACTATGGCTACACCTTC. The genes are TRBV30 and TRBJ1-2; D may be TRBD1 (5 bases). The CDR3 is 14 residues long. Trimming shortened V by 4 bases and J by 3 bases, and 15 bases separated the two germline ends. Germline loops: CDR1 GTSNPN, CDR2 SVGIG (reference sequence).